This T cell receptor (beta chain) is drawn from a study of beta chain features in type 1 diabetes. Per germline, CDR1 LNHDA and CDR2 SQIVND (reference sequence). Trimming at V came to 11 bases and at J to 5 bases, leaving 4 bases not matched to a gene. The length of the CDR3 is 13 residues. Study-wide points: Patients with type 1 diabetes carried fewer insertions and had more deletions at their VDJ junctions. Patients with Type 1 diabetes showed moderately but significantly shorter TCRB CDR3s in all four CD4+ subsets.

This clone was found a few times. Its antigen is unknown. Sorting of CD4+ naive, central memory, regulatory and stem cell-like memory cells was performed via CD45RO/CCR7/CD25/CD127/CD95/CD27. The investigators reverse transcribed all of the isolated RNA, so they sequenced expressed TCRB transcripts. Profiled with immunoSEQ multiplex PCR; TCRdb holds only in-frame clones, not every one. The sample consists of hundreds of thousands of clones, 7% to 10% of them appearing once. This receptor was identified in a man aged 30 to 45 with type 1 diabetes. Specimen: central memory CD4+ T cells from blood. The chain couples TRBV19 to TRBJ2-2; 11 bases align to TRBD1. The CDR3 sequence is CASGDRGTGELFF. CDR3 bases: TGTGCCTCCGGGGACAGGGGGACCGGGGAGCTGTTTTTT.